This TCR beta chain appears in the sequencing data of a study of Ad26.COV2.S vaccination and SARS-CoV-2 variants. Treatment: 15 to 20 received Ad26.COV2.S at low or high dose, single or two shots; a few received placebo; per-sample allocation not given. After the first vaccine or placebo injection, samples were drawn on day 63. Repertoires were generated with immunoSEQ multiplex PCR, while TCRdb's copy carries only in-frame clones and drops some. The table lists roughly 700,000 clones, 70% to 90% of them singletons. This clonotype was obtained from a person aged 18-60 years who received the Ad26.COV2.S COVID-19 vaccine or a placebo. The sequenced sample was peripheral blood, obtained in a trial of Ad26.COV2.S vaccine versus placebo.

For the CDR3, the DNA is TGCGCCAGCAGCCTAGGGACATCTGGGGAGCTGTTTTTT. Translating gives CASSLGTSGELFF. The J gene is TRBJ2-2, the V gene TRBV5-1, with D maybe TRBD1 (6 bases). V was cut by 4 bases and J by 8 bases, with 12 bases left in between. There are 13 residues in the CDR3. The V gene's germline CDR1 is SGHRS and CDR2 YFSETQ.